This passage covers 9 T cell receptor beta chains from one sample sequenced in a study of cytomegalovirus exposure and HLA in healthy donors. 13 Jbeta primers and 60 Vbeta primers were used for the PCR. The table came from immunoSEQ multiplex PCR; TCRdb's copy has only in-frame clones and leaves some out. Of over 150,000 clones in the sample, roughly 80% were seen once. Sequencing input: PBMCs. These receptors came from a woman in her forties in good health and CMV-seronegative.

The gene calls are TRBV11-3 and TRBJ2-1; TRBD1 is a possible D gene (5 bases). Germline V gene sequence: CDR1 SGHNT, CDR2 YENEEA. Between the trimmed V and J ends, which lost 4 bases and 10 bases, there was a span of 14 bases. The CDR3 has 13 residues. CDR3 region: CASSYGALREQFF. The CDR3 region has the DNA TGTGCCAGCAGCTATGGGGCCCTAAGGGAGCAGTTCTTC.

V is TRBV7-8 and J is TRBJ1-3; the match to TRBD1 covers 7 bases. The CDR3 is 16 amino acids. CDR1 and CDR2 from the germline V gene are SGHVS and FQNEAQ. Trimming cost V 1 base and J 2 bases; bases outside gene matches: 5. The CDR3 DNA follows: TGTGCCAGCAGCTTAGTACGACAGGGACCTGGAAACACCATATATTTT. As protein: CASSLVRQGPGNTIYF.

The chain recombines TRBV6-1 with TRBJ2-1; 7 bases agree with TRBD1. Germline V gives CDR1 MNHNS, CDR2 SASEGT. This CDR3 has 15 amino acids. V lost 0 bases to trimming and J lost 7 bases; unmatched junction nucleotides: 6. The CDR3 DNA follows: TGTGCCAGCAGTGAAGCAGAGGGGGCAGTGAATGAGCAGTTCTTC. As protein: CASSEAEGAVNEQFF.

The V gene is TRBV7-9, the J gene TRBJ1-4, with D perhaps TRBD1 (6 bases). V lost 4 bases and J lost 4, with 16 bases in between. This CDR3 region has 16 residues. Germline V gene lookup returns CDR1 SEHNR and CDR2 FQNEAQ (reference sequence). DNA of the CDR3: TGTGCCAGCAGCTCTCCTAGACAGGAAGGTAATGAAAAACTGTTTTTT. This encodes CASSSPRQEGNEKLFF.

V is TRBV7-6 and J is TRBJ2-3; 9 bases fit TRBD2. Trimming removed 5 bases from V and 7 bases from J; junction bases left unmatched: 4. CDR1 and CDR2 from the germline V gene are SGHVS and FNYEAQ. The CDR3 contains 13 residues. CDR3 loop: CASSASGRNTQYF. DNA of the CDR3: TGTGCCAGCAGCGCAAGCGGGAGGAATACGCAGTATTTT.

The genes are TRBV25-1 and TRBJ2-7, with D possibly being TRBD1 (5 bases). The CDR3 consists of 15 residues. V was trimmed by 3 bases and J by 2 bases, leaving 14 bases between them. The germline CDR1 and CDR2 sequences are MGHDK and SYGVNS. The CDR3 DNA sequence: TGTGCCAGCAGTGAGACAGTCCCTAGACCCTACGAGCAGTACTTC. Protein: CASSETVPRPYEQYF.

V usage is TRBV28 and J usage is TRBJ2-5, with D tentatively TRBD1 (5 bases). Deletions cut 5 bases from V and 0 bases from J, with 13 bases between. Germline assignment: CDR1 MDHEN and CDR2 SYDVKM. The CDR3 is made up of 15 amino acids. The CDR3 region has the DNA TGTGCCAGCAGTCCCGATACAGGCCACCAAGAGACCCAGTACTTC. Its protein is CASSPDTGHQETQYF.

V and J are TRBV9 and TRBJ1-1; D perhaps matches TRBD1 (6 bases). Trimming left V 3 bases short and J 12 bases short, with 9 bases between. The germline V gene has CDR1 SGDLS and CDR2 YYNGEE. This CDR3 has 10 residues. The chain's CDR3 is CASSAGTTFF. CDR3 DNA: TGTGCCAGCAGCGCAGGGACAACTTTCTTT.

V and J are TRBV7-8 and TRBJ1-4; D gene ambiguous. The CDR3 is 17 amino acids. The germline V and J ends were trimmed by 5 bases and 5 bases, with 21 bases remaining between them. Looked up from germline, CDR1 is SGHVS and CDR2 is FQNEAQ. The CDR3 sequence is CASSRPQRALGNEKLFF. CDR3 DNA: TGTGCCAGCAGCCGACCTCAGAGGGCGTTGGGGAATGAAAAACTGTTTTTT.